This T cell receptor (beta chain) was identified during a study of OX40 agonist ivuxolimab in advanced cancers. The study in broad terms: The costimulatory receptor OX40 (CD134) was targeted by ivuxolimab, a fully human IgG2 agonistic monoclonal antibody. Intravenous ivuxolimab was administered to patients every 2 weeks at six dose levels: 0.01, 0.1, 0.3, 1.5, 3 and 10 mg/kg. Of the approximately 50 dose-escalation patients, hepatocellular carcinoma was present in around 20, melanoma in approximately 15, renal cell carcinoma in 9 and head and neck cancer in 9. In the dose-escalation cohort, roughly 80% of patients were male, and the mean age was roughly 60 years, with a range of roughly 20 to 80. Patients were allowed to have had prior anti-PD-1, anti-PD-L1 or anti-CTLA-4 therapy, and around 41% of the dose-escalation patients had previously received checkpoint inhibitors. Three dose-escalation patients achieved partial responses, one with hepatocellular carcinoma and two with cutaneous melanoma. Peripheral TCRbeta sequencing aimed to test whether ivuxolimab altered TCR sequence diversity and caused clonal T-cell expansion. The monotherapy dose-escalation portion (N of about 57 patients) of the phase I ivuxolimab trial is reported in the paper.

Genomic DNA was extracted from sorted cells for sequencing of the TCRbeta CDR3 region. The immunoSEQ Assay was used to sequence the TCRbeta CDR3 regions. TCRdb re-hosts the immuneACCESS table, in-frame sequences only. Its copies lack some clones; in the studies checked, an unresolved V gene accounts for under half of them, and the cause for the rest is not known. The table for this sample lists 25,000 to 35,000 clones; approximately 86% of them were counted only once. 29% of the sample lies in the top ten. What the work shows at the level of the full study, not this receptor alone: Low levels of normalized T-cell clonal expansion were also seen in some patients who did not respond. At doses of 0.1 to 3.0 mg/kg, clonal expansion of both CD4+ and CD8+ T cells in blood was seen between baseline and week 6. In the 0.1-3.0 mg/kg groups, partial responders were among the patients with the lowest normalized peripheral clonal expansion, particularly in CD8+ T cells. After ivuxolimab, more expanded clones were found on average in CD8+ T cells than in CD4+ T cells. Antigen specificity was not determined for the clonally expanded peripheral T cells.

The trial excluded patients who had a history of autoimmune disease or who were on systemic immunosuppression. Peripheral blood for TCR sequencing was collected from all dose cohorts at baseline, on cycle 4 day 1, and on cycle 7 day 1. The samples were taken from a phase I, first-in-human, multicenter, open-label dose-escalation trial of ivuxolimab. Adults with locally advanced or metastatic head and neck squamous cell, hepatocellular, melanoma or renal cell carcinoma were enrolled in the trial. Before TCR sequencing, CD4+ and CD8+ T cells were separately sorted from peripheral blood. Turning to this clone: Its antigen specificity is not known. Qualities for individual bases were not recorded, and no much larger clone is one base off.

The CDR3 sequence holds 15 residues, the cysteine and phenylalanine included. Of all the DNA, just the CDR3 is kept, 45 bases in frame from base 1. The germline V gene supplies CDR1 MRHNA and CDR2 SNTAGT. V is pared back by 5 bases and J by 8 bases, with 19 bases lying between the germline termini. The receptor was isolated from an adult with an advanced solid tumor such as melanoma, head and neck, liver or kidney cancer. The sequence links TRBV6-4 to TRBJ2-1, and TRBD1 may be the D gene, going by 6 matching bases. The sequencing here drew on CD4+ or CD8+ T cells sorted from blood, taken in a trial of the OX40 agonist ivuxolimab. In nucleotide form, the sequence is TGTGCCAGCAGTCTCGCGCAGGGGTCGGTAGATGAGCAGTTCTTC. This codes for CASSLAQGSVDEQFF.